This T cell receptor (beta chain) came from a study of control samples from healthy donors and cancer patients. Per germline, CDR1 SGHAT and CDR2 FQNNGV. The ends were cut back, 4 bases at V and 6 bases at J, with 7 bases in the middle. The CDR3 contains 11 residues. Produced via immunoSEQ multiplex PCR; TCRdb's table is partial and in-frame only. The sample has approximately 100,000 clones, about 86% seen once. The chain couples TRBV11-2 to TRBJ2-7; D ambiguous. The sample consisted of blood. The source is a man in his thirties or forties in good health. The CDR3 here is CASSSIGEQYF. Written as DNA, the CDR3 is TGTGCCAGCAGCTCCATAGGCGAGCAGTACTTC.